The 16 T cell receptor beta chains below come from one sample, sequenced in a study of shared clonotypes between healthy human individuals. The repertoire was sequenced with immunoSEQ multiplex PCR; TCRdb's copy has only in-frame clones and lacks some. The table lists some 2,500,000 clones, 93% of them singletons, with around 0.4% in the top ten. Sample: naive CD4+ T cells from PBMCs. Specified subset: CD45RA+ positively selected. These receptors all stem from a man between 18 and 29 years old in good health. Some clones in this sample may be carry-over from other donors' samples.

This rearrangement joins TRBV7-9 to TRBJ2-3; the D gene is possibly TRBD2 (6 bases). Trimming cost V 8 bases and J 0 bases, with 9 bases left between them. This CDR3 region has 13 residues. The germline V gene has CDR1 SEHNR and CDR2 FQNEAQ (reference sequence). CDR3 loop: CASGEASTDTQYF. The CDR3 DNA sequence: TGTGCCAGCGGGGAGGCTAGCACAGATACGCAGTATTTT.

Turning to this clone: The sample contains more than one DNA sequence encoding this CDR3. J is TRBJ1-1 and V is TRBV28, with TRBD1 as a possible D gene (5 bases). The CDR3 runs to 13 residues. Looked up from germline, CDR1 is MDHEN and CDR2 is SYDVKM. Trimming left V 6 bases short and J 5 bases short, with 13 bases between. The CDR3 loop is CASSRQGRTEAFF. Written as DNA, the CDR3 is TGTGCCAGCAGCCGCCAGGGCAGGACTGAAGCTTTCTTT.

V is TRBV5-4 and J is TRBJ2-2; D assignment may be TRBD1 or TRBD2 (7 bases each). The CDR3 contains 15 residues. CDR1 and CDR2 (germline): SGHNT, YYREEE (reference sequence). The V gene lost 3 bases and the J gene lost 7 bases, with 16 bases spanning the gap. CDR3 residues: CASSSGGQMIGELFF. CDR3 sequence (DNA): TGTGCCAGCAGCTCGGGGGGACAGATGATCGGGGAGCTGTTTTTT.

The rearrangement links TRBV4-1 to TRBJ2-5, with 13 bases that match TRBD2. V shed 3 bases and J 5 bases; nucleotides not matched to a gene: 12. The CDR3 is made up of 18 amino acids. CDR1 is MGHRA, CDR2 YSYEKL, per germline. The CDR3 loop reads CASSQVTLGLAGVETQYF. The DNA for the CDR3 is TGCGCCAGCAGCCAGGTTACCCTTGGACTAGCGGGAGTGGAGACCCAGTACTTC.

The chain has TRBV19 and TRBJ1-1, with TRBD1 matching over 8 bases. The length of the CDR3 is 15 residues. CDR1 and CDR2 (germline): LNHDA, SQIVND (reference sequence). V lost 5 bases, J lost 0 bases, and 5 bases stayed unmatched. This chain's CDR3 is CASSQRTGLNTEAFF. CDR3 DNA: TGTGCCAGTAGTCAAAGGACAGGGCTGAACACTGAAGCTTTCTTT.

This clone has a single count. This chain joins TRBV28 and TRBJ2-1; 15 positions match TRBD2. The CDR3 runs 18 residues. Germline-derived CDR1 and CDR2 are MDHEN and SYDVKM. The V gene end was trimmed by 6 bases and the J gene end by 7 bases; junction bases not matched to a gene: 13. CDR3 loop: CASSPTQGTSGRPNEQFF. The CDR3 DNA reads TGTGCCAGCAGCCCGACGCAGGGGACTAGCGGGAGGCCAAATGAGCAGTTCTTC.

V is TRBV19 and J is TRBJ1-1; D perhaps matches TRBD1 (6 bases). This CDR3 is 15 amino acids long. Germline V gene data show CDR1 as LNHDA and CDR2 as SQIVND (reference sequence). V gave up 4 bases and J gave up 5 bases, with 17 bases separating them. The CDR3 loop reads CASSNPSGGETEAFF. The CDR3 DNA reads TGTGCCAGTAGTAACCCTAGCGGGGGCGAGACTGAAGCTTTCTTT.

CDR3 region: CASSDSSVVEKLFF. In nucleotides, the CDR3 is TGTGCCAGCAGTGACAGCTCGGTGGTAGAAAAACTGTTTTTT. V and J are TRBV6-1 and TRBJ1-4; D not certain. The germline V gene has CDR1 MNHNS and CDR2 SASEGT. The CDR3 has 14 amino acids. Trimming took 3 bases from V and 8 from J, leaving 13 bases between them.

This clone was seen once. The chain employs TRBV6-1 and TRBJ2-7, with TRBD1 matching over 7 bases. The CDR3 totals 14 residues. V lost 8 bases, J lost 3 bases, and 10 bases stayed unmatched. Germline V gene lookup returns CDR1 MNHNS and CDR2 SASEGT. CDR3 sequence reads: CASATGQALYEQYF. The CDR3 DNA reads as TGTGCCAGCGCAACCGGACAGGCCCTCTACGAGCAGTACTTC.

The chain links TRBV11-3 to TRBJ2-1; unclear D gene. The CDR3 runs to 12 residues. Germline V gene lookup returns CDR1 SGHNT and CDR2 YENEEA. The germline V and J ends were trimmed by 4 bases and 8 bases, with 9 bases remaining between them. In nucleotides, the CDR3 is TGTGCCAGCAGCTCTGCCCCTCATGAGCAGTTCTTC. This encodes CASSSAPHEQFF.

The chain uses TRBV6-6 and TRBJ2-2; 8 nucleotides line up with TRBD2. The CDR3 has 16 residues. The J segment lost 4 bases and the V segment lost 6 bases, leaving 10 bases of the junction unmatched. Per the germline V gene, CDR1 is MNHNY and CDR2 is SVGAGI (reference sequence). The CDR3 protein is CASRRPAGVGTGELFF. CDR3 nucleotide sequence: TGTGCCAGCAGGAGACCAGCGGGAGTTGGCACCGGGGAGCTGTTTTTT.

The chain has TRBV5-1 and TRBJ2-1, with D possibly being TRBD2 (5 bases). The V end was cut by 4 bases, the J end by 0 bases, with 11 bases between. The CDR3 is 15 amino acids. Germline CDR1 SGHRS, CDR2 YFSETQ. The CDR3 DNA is TGCGCCAGCAGCCCGGACGCGGGCTCCTACAATGAGCAGTTCTTC. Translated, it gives CASSPDAGSYNEQFF.

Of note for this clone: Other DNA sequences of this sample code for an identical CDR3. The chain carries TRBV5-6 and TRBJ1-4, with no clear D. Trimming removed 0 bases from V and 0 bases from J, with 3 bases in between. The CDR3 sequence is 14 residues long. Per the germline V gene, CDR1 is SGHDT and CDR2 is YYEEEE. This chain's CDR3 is CASSLGATNEKLFF. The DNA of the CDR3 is TGTGCCAGCAGCTTGGGGGCAACTAATGAAAAACTGTTTTTT.

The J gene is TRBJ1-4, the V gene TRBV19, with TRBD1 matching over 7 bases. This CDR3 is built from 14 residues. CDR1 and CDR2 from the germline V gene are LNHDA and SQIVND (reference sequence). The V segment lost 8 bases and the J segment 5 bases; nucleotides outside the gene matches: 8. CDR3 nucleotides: TGTGCCAGTGCAACTCCGGGACAGAATGAAAAACTGTTTTTT. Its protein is CASATPGQNEKLFF. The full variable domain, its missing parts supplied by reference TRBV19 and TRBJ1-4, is DGGITQSPKYLFRKEGQNVTLSCEQNLNHDAMYWYRQDPGQGLRLIYYSQIVNDFQKGDIAEGYSVSREKKESFPLTVTSAQKNPTAFYLCASATPGQNEKLFFGSGTQLSVL.

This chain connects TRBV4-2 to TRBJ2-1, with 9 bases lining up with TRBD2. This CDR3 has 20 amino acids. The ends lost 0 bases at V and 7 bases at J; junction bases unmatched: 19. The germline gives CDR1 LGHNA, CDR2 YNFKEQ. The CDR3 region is CASSQDWTAGGPVRGNEQFF. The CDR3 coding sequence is TGTGCCAGCAGCCAAGATTGGACGGCGGGAGGGCCTGTTCGGGGGAATGAGCAGTTCTTC.

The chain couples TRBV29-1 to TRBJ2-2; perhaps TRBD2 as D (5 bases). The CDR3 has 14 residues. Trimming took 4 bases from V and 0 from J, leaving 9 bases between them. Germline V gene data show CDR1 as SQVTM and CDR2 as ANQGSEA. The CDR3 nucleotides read TGCAGCGTTGCTTCCGGGGCGAACACCGGGGAGCTGTTTTTT. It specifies CSVASGANTGELFF.